The 12 T cell receptor beta chains below were found in one sample sequenced in a study of naive and memory T cell subsets. An equimolar mix of two oligonucleotides served as the beta constant-region primer for TRBC1 and TRBC2. TCRdb processed the UMI-ligation and nested PCR reads anew with MiXCR; each CDR3 protein has one entry. The repertoire holds tens of thousands of distinct CDR3 sequences, with roughly 7% as singletons. The sequenced sample was central memory CD4+ T cells from blood. These TCRs come from a human donor in good health.

The chain joins TRBV10-3 to TRBJ2-7, with 11 bases matching TRBD2. J lost 4 bases, V lost 7 bases, and 12 bases had no gene match. Germline V CDR1 and CDR2: ENHRY, SYGVKD. The CDR3 length is 16 residues. CDR3 nucleotides: TGTGCCATCAAAAGTCAAACTAGCGGGAGTTATTACGAGCAGTACTTC. It yields the protein CAIKSQTSGSYYEQYF.

This clonotype appeared many times. This chain joins TRBV19 and TRBJ1-2, with TRBD1 identical over 7 bases. The CDR3 is 14 residues long. Looked up from germline, CDR1 is LNHDA and CDR2 is SQIVND (reference sequence). Trimming cost V 7 bases and J 8 bases; bases outside gene matches: 13. CDR3: CASTPGQTGLGYTF. The DNA for the CDR3 is TGTGCCAGTACTCCGGGACAGACCGGTCTCGGCTACACCTTC.

In its sample, this clonotype was seen many times. The V and J genes are TRBV20-1 and TRBJ2-1, with 11 bases aligning to TRBD2. From germline, CDR1 is DFQATT and CDR2 SNEGSKA (reference sequence). Unmatched junction bases numbered 7, after V lost 1 base and J lost 2 bases. The CDR3 is 17 residues long. The CDR3 loop reads CSARATTSGIAYNEQFF. The CDR3 DNA reads as TGCAGTGCTAGAGCCACGACTAGCGGGATTGCCTACAATGAGCAGTTCTTC.

This clonotype has only a few counts. The rearrangement uses TRBV28 and TRBJ1-5, with D perhaps TRBD1 (5 bases). V was cut by 2 bases and J by 0 bases, with 20 bases left in between. The CDR3 has 19 amino acids. Germline values: CDR1 MDHEN, CDR2 SYDVKM. Written as DNA, the CDR3 is TGTGCCAGCAGTTTAATTGGGGGGGTTGCGCGATATAGCAATCAGCCCCAGCATTTT. Its protein product is CASSLIGGVARYSNQPQHF.

This chain connects TRBV20-1 to TRBJ2-1, with D possibly matching TRBD2 (7 bases). V was pared by 1 base and J by 4 bases, with 17 bases between. The germline V gene encodes CDR1 DFQATT and CDR2 SNEGSKA (reference sequence). The CDR3 consists of 16 residues. In DNA form, the CDR3 reads TGCAGTGCTAGAGGCTGGGAGGGGGGGCTATACAATGAGCAGTTCTTC. Its protein is CSARGWEGGLYNEQFF.

Ten or more counts support this clonotype. The genes are TRBV2 and TRBJ2-3, with a possible D match to TRBD1 (5 bases). Looked up from germline, CDR1 is SNHLY and CDR2 is FYNNEI. The CDR3 is 11 residues long. V lost 7 bases and J lost 8, with 10 bases in between. CDR3: CASKAQGTQYF. The CDR3 nucleotides are TGTGCCAGCAAGGCGCAGGGTACGCAGTATTTT.

This clonotype was detected many times. This chain connects TRBV20-1 to TRBJ2-7; D is undetermined. The V and J ends lost 5 bases and 7 bases respectively, with 21 bases between them. The length of the CDR3 is 14 residues. Germline V gene lookup returns CDR1 DFQATT and CDR2 SNEGSKA (reference sequence). In nucleotides, the CDR3 is TGCAGTGCTGGCGTCGACGGGCGAGGCCTAGAGCAGTACTTC. This encodes CSAGVDGRGLEQYF.

This clonotype showed up many times. The chain carries TRBV28 and TRBJ1-6; no reliable D call. With 6 bases removed from V and 7 bases from J, the gap between germline ends came to 13 bases. CDR1 and CDR2 (germline): MDHEN, SYDVKM. The CDR3 runs to 14 residues. For the CDR3, the DNA is TGTGCCAGCAGGGTAGGGTCTGGAAATTCACCCCTCCACTTT. It is translated as CASRVGSGNSPLHF.

Many counts were recorded for this clonotype. The chain is built from TRBV7-8 and TRBJ1-3; the D gene is possibly TRBD1 (5 bases). Germline V CDR1 and CDR2: SGHVS, FQNEAQ. This CDR3 comprises 16 residues. Trimming removed 0 bases from V and 0 bases from J, with 9 bases in between. For the CDR3, the DNA is TGTGCCAGCAGCTTAGCCAGGGCCCGCTCTGGAAACACCATATATTTT. This codes for CASSLARARSGNTIYF.

This clonotype was found many times. The CDR3 DNA is TGTGCCAGCAGTTTGGGATCGACCGTCGCCTATGGCTACACCTTC. This sequence encodes CASSLGSTVAYGYTF. This chain joins TRBV12-3 or TRBV12-4 and TRBJ1-2, with D unclear. The V end was cut by 3 bases, the J end by 4 bases, with 15 bases between. The CDR3 spans 15 residues.

The rearrangement joins TRBV7-2 to TRBJ2-1, with a weak D call TRBD2 (5 bases). The germline V gene encodes CDR1 SGHTA and CDR2 FQGNSA. V lost 5 bases and J 5 bases, leaving 16 bases between the germline ends. This CDR3 comprises 15 residues. This CDR3 is CASSPGYGNNNEQFF. DNA for the CDR3: TGTGCCAGCAGCCCAGGATACGGGAACAACAATGAGCAGTTCTTC.

This clonotype occurred many times. The chain recombines TRBV28 with TRBJ1-5; D unresolved. Trimming left V 5 bases short and J 9 bases short, with 8 bases between. The germline V gene encodes CDR1 MDHEN and CDR2 SYDVKM. This CDR3 region has 11 residues. CDR3 sequence: CASSQWGPQHF. CDR3 in DNA: TGTGCCAGCAGTCAGTGGGGGCCCCAGCATTTT.